This TCR beta chain stems from a study of vaccination effects on CD4 cells after COVID-19. Repertoires were generated with immunoSEQ multiplex PCR, while TCRdb's copy carries only in-frame clones and drops some. The repertoire holds about 66,000 clones, with around 80% as singletons. Once cultured for 9 to 11 days, the cells underwent separation to obtain CD4+ T cells. Each participant was given two doses of one vaccine (BNT162b2 or mRNA-1273). On this clone: Its antigen is unidentified.

This TCR came from a human donor who received a COVID-19 vaccine. The sample here was CD4+ T cells from PBMCs cultured without peptide, taken after COVID-19 vaccination.

CDR3 coding DNA: TGTGCCACCGCCGGGCTAGCTCTTAACACCGGGGAGCTGTTTTTT. Encoded protein: CATAGLALNTGELFF. The rearrangement joins TRBV24-1 to TRBJ2-2; maybe TRBD2 (5 bases). Germline V CDR1 and CDR2: KGHDR, SFDVKD. The V and J ends lost 9 bases and 2 bases respectively, with 15 bases between them. The CDR3 runs 15 residues.